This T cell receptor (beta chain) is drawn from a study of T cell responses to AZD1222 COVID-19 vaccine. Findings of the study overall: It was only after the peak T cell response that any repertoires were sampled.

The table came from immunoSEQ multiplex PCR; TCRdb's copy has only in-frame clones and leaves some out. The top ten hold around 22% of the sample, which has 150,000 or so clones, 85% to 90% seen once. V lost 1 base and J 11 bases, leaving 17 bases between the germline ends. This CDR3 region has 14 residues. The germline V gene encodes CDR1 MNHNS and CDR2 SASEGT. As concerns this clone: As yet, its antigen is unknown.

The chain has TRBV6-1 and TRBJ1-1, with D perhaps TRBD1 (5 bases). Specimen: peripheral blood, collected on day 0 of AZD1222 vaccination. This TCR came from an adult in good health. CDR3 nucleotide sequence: TGTGCCAGCAGTGAAGGGGGCGAGAGTGAGGTTGCTTTCTTT. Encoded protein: CASSEGGESEVAFF.